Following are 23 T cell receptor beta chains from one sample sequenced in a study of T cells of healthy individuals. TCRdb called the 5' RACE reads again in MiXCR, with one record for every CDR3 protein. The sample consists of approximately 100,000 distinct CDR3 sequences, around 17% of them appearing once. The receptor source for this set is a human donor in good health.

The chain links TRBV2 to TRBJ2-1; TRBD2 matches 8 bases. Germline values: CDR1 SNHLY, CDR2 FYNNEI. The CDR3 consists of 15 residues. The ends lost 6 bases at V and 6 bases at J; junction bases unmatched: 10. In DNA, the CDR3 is TGTGCCAGCAGCCCGGGAGGGCCAATGATCAATGAGCAGTTCTTC. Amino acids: CASSPGGPMINEQFF.

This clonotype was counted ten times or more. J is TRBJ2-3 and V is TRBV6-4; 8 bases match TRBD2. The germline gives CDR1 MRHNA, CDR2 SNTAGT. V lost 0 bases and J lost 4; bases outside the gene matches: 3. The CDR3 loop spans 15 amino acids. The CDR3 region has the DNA TGTGCCAGCAGTGACTCGACGGGGGGGCCAGATACGCAGTATTTT. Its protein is CASSDSTGGPDTQYF.

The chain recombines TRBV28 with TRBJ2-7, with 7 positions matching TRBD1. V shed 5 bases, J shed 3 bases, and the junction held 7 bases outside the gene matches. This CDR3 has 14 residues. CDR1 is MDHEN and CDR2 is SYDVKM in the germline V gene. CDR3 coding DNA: TGTGCCAGCAGTCTAATAGGACAGGTCTACGAGCAGTACTTC. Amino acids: CASSLIGQVYEQYF.

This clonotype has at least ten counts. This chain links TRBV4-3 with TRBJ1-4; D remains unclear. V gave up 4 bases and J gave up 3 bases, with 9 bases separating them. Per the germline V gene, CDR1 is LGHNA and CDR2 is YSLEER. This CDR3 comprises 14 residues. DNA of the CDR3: TGCGCCAGCAGCCGGCGAGGGCCTAATGAAAAACTGTTTTTT. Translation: CASSRRGPNEKLFF.

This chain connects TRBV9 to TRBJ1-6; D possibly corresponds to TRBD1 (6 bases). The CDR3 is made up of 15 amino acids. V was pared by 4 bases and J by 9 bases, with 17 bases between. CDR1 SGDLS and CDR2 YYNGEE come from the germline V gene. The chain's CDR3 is CASSPDRGPGSPLHF. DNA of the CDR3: TGTGCCAGCAGCCCTGATCGGGGGCCGGGTTCACCCCTCCACTTT.

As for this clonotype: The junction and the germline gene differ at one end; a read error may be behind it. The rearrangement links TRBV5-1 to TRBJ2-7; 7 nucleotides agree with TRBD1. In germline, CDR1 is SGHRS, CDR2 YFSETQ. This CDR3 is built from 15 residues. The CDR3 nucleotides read TGCGCCAGCAGTTTGGGGACAGCCCCTTCCTACGAGCAGTACTTC. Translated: CASSLGTAPSYEQYF.

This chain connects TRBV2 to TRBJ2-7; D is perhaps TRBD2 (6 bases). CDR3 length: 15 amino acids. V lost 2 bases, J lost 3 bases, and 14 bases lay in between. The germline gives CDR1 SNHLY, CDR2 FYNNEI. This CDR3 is CASSERAGLGYEQYF. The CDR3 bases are TGTGCCAGCAGTGAAAGGGCGGGACTGGGCTACGAGCAGTACTTC.

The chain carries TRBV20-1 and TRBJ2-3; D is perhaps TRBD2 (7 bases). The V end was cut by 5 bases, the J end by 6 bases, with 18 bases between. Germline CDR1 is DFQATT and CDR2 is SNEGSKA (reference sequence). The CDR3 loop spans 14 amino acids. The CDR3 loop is CSAEGGGAADTQYF. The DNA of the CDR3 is TGCAGTGCTGAGGGAGGGGGGGCCGCGGATACGCAGTATTTT.

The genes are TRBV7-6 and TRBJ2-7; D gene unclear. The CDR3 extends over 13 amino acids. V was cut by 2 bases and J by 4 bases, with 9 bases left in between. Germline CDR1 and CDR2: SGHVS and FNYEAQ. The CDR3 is CASSLLESYEQYF. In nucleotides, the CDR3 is TGTGCCAGCAGCTTACTCGAATCTTACGAGCAGTACTTC. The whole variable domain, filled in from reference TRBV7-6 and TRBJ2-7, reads GAGVSQSPRYKVTKRGQDVALRCDPISGHVSLYWYRQALGQGPEFLTYFNYEAQQDKSGLPNDRFSAERPEGSISTLTIQRTEQRDSAMYRCASSLLESYEQYFGPGTRLTVT.

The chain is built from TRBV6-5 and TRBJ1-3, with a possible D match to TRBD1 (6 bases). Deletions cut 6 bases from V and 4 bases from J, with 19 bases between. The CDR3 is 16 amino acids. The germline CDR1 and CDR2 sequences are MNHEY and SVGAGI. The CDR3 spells CASRPLSSGQGNTIYF. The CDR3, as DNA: TGTGCCAGCAGACCACTCAGCTCCGGACAGGGAAACACCATATATTTT.

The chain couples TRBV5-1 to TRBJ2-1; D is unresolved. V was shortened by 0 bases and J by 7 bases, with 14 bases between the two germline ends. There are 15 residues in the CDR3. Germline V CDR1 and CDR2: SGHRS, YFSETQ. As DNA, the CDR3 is TGCGCCAGCAGCTTGGAGAGCTTTCCCCTAAATGAGCAGTTCTTC. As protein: CASSLESFPLNEQFF. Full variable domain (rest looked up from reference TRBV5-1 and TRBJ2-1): KAGVTQTPRYLIKTRGQQVTLSCSPISGHRSVSWYQQTPGQGLQFLFEYFSETQRNKGNFPGRFSGRQFSNSRSEMNVSTLELGDSALYLCASSLESFPLNEQFFGPGTRLTVL.

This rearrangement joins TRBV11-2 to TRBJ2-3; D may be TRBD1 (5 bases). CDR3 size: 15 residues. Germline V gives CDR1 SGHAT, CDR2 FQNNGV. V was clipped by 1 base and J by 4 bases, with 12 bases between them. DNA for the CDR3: TGTGCCAGCAGCTTAGCGGGCAGGGCTCCAGATACGCAGTATTTT. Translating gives CASSLAGRAPDTQYF.

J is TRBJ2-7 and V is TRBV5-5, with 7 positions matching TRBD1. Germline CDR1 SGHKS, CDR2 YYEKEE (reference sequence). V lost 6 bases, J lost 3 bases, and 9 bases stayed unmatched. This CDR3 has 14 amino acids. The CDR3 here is CASKTRDSVYEQYF. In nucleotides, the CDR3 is TGTGCCAGCAAGACCCGGGACAGCGTCTACGAGCAGTACTTC.

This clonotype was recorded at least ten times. The DNA for the CDR3 is TGCAGCGTTGTAGTTCAGGCGAACACCGGGGAGCTGTTTTTT. This gives the protein CSVVVQANTGELFF. V and J are TRBV29-1 and TRBJ2-2, with unresolved D. Trimming removed 4 bases from V and 0 bases from J, with 9 bases in between. Germline V lookup: CDR1 SQVTM, CDR2 ANQGSEA. This CDR3 region has 14 residues.

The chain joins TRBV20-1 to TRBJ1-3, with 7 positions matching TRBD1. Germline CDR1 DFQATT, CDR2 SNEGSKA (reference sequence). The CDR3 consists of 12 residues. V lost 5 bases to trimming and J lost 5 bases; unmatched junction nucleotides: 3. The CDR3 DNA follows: TGCAGTGCTTCGGGACAGCGAAACACCATATATTTT. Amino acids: CSASGQRNTIYF.

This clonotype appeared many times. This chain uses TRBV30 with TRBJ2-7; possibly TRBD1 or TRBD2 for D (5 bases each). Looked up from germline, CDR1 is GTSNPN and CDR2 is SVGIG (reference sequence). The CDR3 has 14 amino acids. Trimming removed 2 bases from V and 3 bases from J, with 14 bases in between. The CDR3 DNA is TGTGCCTGGAGTTGGTCAGGGAGTGTCTACGAGCAGTACTTC. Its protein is CAWSWSGSVYEQYF.

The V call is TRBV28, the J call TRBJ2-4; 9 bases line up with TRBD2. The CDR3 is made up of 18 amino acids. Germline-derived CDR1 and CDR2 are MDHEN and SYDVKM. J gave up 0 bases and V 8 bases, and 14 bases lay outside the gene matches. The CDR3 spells CASAQGWLAGIAKNIQYF. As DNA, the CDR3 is TGTGCCAGCGCCCAAGGCTGGCTAGCGGGAATAGCCAAAAACATTCAGTACTTC.

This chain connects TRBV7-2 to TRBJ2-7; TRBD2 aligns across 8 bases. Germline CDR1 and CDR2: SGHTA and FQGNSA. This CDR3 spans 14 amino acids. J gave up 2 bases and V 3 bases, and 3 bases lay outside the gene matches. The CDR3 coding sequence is TGTGCCAGCAGCTTCGGGACTAGAGCCTACGAGCAGTACTTC. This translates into CASSFGTRAYEQYF.

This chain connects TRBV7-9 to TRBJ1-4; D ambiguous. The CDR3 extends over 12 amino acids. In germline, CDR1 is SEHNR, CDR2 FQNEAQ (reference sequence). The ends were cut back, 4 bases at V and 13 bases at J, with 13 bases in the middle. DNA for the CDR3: TGTGCCAGCAGCTCCCAAGAATGGGGACTGTTTTTT. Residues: CASSSQEWGLFF.

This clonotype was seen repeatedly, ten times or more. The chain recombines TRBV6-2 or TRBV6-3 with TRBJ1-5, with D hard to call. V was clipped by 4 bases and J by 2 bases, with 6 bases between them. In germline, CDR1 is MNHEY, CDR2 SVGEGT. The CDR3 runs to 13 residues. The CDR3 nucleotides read TGTGCCAGCAGTTTCTCGGGCAATCAGCCCCAGCATTTT. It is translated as CASSFSGNQPQHF.

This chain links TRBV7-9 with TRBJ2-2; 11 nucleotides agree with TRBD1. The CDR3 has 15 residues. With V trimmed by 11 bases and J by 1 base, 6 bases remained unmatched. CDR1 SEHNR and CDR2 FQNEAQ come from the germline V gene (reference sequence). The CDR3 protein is CAARDRGENTGELFF. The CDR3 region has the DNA TGTGCCGCCCGGGACAGGGGGGAGAACACCGGGGAGCTGTTTTTT.

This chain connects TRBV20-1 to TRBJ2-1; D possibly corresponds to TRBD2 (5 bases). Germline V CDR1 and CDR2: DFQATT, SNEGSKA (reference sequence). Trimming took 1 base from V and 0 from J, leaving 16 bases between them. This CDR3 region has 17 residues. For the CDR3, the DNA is TGCAGTGCTAGAGCTCTTACTAGGCCTAGCTCCTACAATGAGCAGTTCTTC. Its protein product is CSARALTRPSSYNEQFF.

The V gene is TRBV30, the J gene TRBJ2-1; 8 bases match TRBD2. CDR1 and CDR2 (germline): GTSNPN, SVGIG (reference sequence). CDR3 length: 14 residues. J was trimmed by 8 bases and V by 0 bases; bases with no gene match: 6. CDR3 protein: CAWSVAGGRDEQFF. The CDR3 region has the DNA TGTGCCTGGAGTGTGGCGGGGGGCCGCGATGAGCAGTTCTTC.